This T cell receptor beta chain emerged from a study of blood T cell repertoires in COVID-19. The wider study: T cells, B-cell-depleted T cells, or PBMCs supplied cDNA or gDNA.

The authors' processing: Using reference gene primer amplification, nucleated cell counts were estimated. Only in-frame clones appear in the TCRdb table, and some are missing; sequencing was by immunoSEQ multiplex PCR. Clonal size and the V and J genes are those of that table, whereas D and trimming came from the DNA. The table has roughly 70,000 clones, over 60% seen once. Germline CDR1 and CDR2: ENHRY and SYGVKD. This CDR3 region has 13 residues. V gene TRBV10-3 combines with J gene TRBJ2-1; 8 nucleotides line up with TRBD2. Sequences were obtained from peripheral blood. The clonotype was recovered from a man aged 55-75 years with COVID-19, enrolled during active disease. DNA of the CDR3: TGTTGCACCGCTACGGGGGGGAAGAATGAGCAGTTCTTC. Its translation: CCTATGGKNEQFF.